These T cell receptor beta chains were read from a single sample in a study of OX40 agonist ivuxolimab in advanced cancers. The data were produced by immunoSEQ multiplex PCR, yet TCRdb's version contains in-frame clones alone and is incomplete. The repertoire consists of approximately 100,000 clones, with 91% occurring once and the leading ten covering 0.25% to 0.35%. The material was CD4+ or CD8+ T cells sorted from blood, obtained in a trial of the OX40 agonist ivuxolimab. These receptor sequences come from an adult with an advanced solid tumor such as melanoma, head and neck, liver or kidney cancer. Each CDR3 is given with its conserved first and last residue. The order of the fields is J gene, D gene, clone size, V gene, CDR3 protein, CDR3 DNA. The D gene is left open where the match is weak. Size is omitted from some rows. Given values are once, few, many or a class for expanded clones.

j_call: TRBJ1-5
d_call: NA
clone_size: NA
v_call: TRBV4-1
cdr3_aa: CASSQEASFGPQHF
cdr3_nt: TGCGCCAGCAGCCAAGAAGCCTCCTTTGGGCCCCAGCATTTT

j_call: TRBJ2-7
d_call: TRBD1
clone_size: NA
v_call: TRBV15
cdr3_aa: CATSRDRDSFYEQYF
cdr3_nt: TGTGCCACCAGCAGAGATAGGGACAGTTTCTACGAGCAGTACTTC

j_call: TRBJ2-4
d_call: TRBD1
clone_size: NA
v_call: TRBV6-5
cdr3_aa: CASSSRTGTKNIQYF
cdr3_nt: TGTGCCAGCAGTTCCCGGACAGGAACCAAAAACATTCAGTACTTC

j_call: TRBJ2-7
d_call: NA
clone_size: NA
v_call: TRBV11-3
cdr3_aa: CASSLAPPSGSPHF
cdr3_nt: TGTGCCAGCAGCTTAGCGCCCCCGTCAGGCTCCCCTCACTTC

j_call: TRBJ2-7
d_call: NA
clone_size: NA
v_call: TRBV28
cdr3_aa: CASSLQGTGSYEQYF
cdr3_nt: TGTGCCAGCAGTTTACAGGGGACGGGCTCCTACGAGCAGTACTTC

j_call: TRBJ2-7
d_call: TRBD1
clone_size: once
v_call: TRBV6-5
cdr3_aa: CASRKPGQGAYEQYF
cdr3_nt: TGTGCCAGCAGAAAGCCGGGACAGGGGGCTTACGAGCAGTACTTC

j_call: TRBJ2-7
d_call: TRBD1
clone_size: NA
v_call: TRBV4-1
cdr3_aa: CASSLVPVGTGGYEQYF
cdr3_nt: TGCGCCAGCAGCCTAGTACCAGTAGGGACAGGCGGCTACGAGCAGTACTTC

j_call: TRBJ2-3
d_call: NA
clone_size: NA
v_call: TRBV2
cdr3_aa: CASRGDFGRTDTQYF
cdr3_nt: TGTGCCAGCAGGGGGGACTTTGGACGCACAGATACGCAGTATTTT

j_call: TRBJ2-2
d_call: TRBD1
clone_size: NA
v_call: TRBV6-6
cdr3_aa: CASSYPQGEGELFF
cdr3_nt: TGTGCCAGCAGTTACCCACAGGGGGAGGGGGAGCTGTTTTTT

j_call: TRBJ2-6
d_call: NA
clone_size: NA
v_call: TRBV4-3
cdr3_aa: CASSQDDAAGANVLTF
cdr3_nt: TGCGCCAGCAGCCAAGATGATGCGGCTGGGGCCAACGTCCTGACTTTC

j_call: TRBJ2-2
d_call: NA
clone_size: NA
v_call: TRBV4-2
cdr3_aa: CASSQAIAGELFF
cdr3_nt: TGTGCCAGCAGCCAAGCTATAGCCGGGGAGCTGTTTTTT

j_call: TRBJ2-2
d_call: NA
clone_size: NA
v_call: TRBV28
cdr3_aa: CASKLQGRSTGELFF
cdr3_nt: TGTGCCAGCAAACTTCAGGGAAGAAGCACCGGGGAGCTGTTTTTT

j_call: TRBJ2-2
d_call: NA
clone_size: NA
v_call: TRBV9
cdr3_aa: CASSVQGRPNTGELFF
cdr3_nt: TGTGCCAGCAGCGTACAGGGGCGACCGAACACCGGGGAGCTGTTTTTT

j_call: TRBJ2-4
d_call: NA
clone_size: once
v_call: TRBV12-5
cdr3_aa: CASGPPHDATKNIQYF
cdr3_nt: TGTGCTAGTGGGCCACCACACGATGCGACCAAAAACATTCAGTACTTC

j_call: TRBJ2-1
d_call: TRBD2
clone_size: NA
v_call: TRBV7-2
cdr3_aa: CASSLSGLDNNEQFF
cdr3_nt: TGTGCCAGCAGCTTATCGGGACTAGACAACAATGAGCAGTTCTTC

j_call: TRBJ1-3
d_call: NA
clone_size: NA
v_call: TRBV6-6
cdr3_aa: CASSDAYTSGNTIYF
cdr3_nt: TGTGCCAGCAGTGATGCATACACCTCTGGAAACACCATATATTTT

j_call: TRBJ2-2
d_call: NA
clone_size: NA
v_call: TRBV29-1
cdr3_aa: CSVAPQGLNTGELFF
cdr3_nt: TGCAGCGTTGCGCCACAGGGATTGAACACCGGGGAGCTGTTTTTT

j_call: TRBJ2-1
d_call: TRBD2
clone_size: NA
v_call: TRBV19
cdr3_aa: CASSLAGGLGEQFF
cdr3_nt: TGTGCCAGTAGCCTAGCGGGAGGTCTCGGAGAGCAGTTCTTC

j_call: TRBJ1-5
d_call: NA
clone_size: NA
v_call: TRBV28
cdr3_aa: CASSIGRSNQPQHF
cdr3_nt: TGTGCCAGCAGTATCGGGCGTAGCAATCAGCCCCAGCATTTT

j_call: TRBJ2-7
d_call: TRBD2
clone_size: NA
v_call: TRBV9
cdr3_aa: CASSVSGMPYEQYF
cdr3_nt: TGTGCCAGCAGCGTAAGCGGGATGCCTTATGAGCAGTACTTC

j_call: TRBJ2-7
d_call: TRBD1
clone_size: NA
v_call: TRBV18
cdr3_aa: CASSPDRARDEQYF
cdr3_nt: TGTGCCAGCTCACCGGACAGGGCTCGCGACGAGCAGTACTTC

j_call: TRBJ2-2
d_call: TRBD2
clone_size: NA
v_call: TRBV5-1
cdr3_aa: CASSLGLAGVSNTGELFF
cdr3_nt: TGCGCCAGCAGCTTGGGACTAGCGGGAGTTTCAAACACCGGGGAGCTGTTTTTT

j_call: TRBJ2-5
d_call: NA
clone_size: few
v_call: TRBV5-6
cdr3_aa: CASSSYETQYF
cdr3_nt: TGTGCCAGCAGCTCCTATGAGACCCAGTACTTC

j_call: TRBJ2-5
d_call: NA
clone_size: NA
v_call: TRBV2
cdr3_aa: CASSGRKGTQYF
cdr3_nt: TGTGCCAGCAGTGGACGGAAAGGGACCCAGTACTTC

j_call: TRBJ2-2
d_call: TRBD2
clone_size: NA
v_call: TRBV4-3
cdr3_aa: CASSQDPGGGAGELFF
cdr3_nt: TGCGCCAGCAGCCAAGATCCCGGCGGGGGGGCAGGGGAGCTGTTTTTT

j_call: TRBJ1-4
d_call: NA
clone_size: NA
v_call: TRBV15
cdr3_aa: CATSRVAGVNEKLFF
cdr3_nt: TGTGCCACCAGCAGAGTGGCAGGGGTTAATGAAAAACTGTTTTTT

j_call: TRBJ2-3
d_call: NA
clone_size: NA
v_call: TRBV7-9
cdr3_aa: CASSLLAWASTDTQYF
cdr3_nt: TGTGCCAGCAGCTTATTAGCCTGGGCAAGCACAGATACGCAGTATTTT

j_call: TRBJ1-3
d_call: NA
clone_size: NA
v_call: TRBV28
cdr3_aa: CASSLTGSSGNTIYF
cdr3_nt: TGTGCCAGCAGTTTAACAGGGAGCTCTGGAAACACCATATATTTT

j_call: TRBJ2-7
d_call: NA
clone_size: NA
v_call: TRBV7-2
cdr3_aa: CASSSQGGTYEQYF
cdr3_nt: TGTGCCAGCAGTTCCCAGGGGGGCACCTACGAGCAGTACTTC

j_call: TRBJ2-7
d_call: NA
clone_size: NA
v_call: TRBV30
cdr3_aa: CAWSVGGPLEQYF
cdr3_nt: TGTGCCTGGAGTGTTGGGGGGCCTCTGGAGCAGTACTTC

j_call: TRBJ2-5
d_call: NA
clone_size: NA
v_call: TRBV11-1
cdr3_aa: CASSLMRSGKETQYF
cdr3_nt: TGTGCCAGCAGCTTAATGAGATCAGGGAAAGAGACCCAGTACTTC

j_call: TRBJ2-7
d_call: TRBD2
clone_size: NA
v_call: TRBV18
cdr3_aa: CASSPVGLAGFHEQYF
cdr3_nt: TGTGCCAGCTCACCAGTAGGTCTAGCGGGATTTCACGAGCAGTACTTC

j_call: TRBJ2-7
d_call: NA
clone_size: NA
v_call: TRBV19
cdr3_aa: CASAPQGSRSYEQYF
cdr3_nt: TGTGCCAGTGCTCCCCAAGGGTCCCGGTCCTACGAGCAGTACTTC

j_call: TRBJ2-1
d_call: NA
clone_size: NA
v_call: TRBV20-1
cdr3_aa: CSAPDLDEQFF
cdr3_nt: TGCAGTGCCCCGGACCTGGATGAGCAGTTCTTC

j_call: TRBJ2-7
d_call: NA
clone_size: NA
v_call: TRBV11-2
cdr3_aa: CASSLVVSGDEQYF
cdr3_nt: TGTGCCAGCAGCTTAGTAGTATCAGGGGACGAGCAGTACTTC

j_call: TRBJ2-1
d_call: NA
clone_size: NA
v_call: TRBV19
cdr3_aa: CASSIGSNNEQFF
cdr3_nt: TGTGCCAGTAGTATAGGATCAAACAATGAGCAGTTCTTC

j_call: TRBJ1-3
d_call: NA
clone_size: NA
v_call: TRBV5-1
cdr3_aa: CASSLGGRHSGNTIYF
cdr3_nt: TGCGCCAGCAGCTTGGGGGGACGGCACTCTGGAAACACCATATATTTT